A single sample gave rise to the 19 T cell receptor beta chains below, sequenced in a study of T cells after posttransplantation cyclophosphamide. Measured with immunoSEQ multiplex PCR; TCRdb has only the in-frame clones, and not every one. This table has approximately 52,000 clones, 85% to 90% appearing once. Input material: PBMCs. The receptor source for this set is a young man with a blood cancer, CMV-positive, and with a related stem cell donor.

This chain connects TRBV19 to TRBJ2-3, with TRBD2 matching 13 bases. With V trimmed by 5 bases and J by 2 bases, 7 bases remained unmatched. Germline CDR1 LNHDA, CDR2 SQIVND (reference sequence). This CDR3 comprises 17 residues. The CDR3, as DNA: TGTGCCAGTAGTCTGGGACTAGCGGGATCAACCACAGATACGCAGTATTTT. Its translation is CASSLGLAGSTTDTQYF. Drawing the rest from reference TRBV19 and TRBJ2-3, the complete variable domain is DGGITQSPKYLFRKEGQNVTLSCEQNLNHDAMYWYRQDPGQGLRLIYYSQIVNDFQKGDIAEGYSVSREKKESFPLTVTSAQKNPTAFYLCASSLGLAGSTTDTQYFGPGTRLTVL.

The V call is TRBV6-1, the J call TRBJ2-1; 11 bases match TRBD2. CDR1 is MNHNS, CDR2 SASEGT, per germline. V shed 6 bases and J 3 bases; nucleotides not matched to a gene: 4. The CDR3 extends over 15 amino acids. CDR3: CASRGTSGSYNEQFF. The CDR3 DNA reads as TGTGCCAGCAGGGGCACTAGCGGGAGCTACAATGAGCAGTTCTTC.

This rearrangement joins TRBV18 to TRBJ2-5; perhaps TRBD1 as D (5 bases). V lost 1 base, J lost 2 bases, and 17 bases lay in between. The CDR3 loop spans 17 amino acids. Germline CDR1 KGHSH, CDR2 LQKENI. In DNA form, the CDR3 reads TGTGCCAGCTCACCACTGGGGCGGTTCTCACCGCAAGAGACCCAGTACTTC. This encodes CASSPLGRFSPQETQYF.

CDR3 amino acids: CASGLGSQGNGEKLFF. In DNA form, the CDR3 reads TGTGCTAGTGGTTTGGGTTCCCAGGGCAACGGTGAAAAACTGTTTTTT. The J gene is TRBJ1-4, the V gene TRBV12-5; D may be TRBD1 (5 bases). V dropped 1 base and J dropped 7 bases, with 16 bases sitting between them. The CDR3 is made up of 16 amino acids. Germline V gives CDR1 LGHNT, CDR2 FRNRAP.

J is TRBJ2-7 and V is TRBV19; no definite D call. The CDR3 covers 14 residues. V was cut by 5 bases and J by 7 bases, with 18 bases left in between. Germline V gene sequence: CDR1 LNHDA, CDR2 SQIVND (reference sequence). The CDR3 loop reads CASSPLTPPREQYF. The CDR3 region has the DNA TGTGCCAGTAGTCCTTTAACTCCGCCGCGGGAGCAGTACTTC.

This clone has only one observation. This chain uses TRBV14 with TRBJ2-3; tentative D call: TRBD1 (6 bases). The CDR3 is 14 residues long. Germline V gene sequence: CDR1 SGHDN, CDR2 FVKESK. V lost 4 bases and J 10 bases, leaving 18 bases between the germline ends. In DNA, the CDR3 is TGTGCCAGCAGCCGCTCGTATACAGGGCAACCGCAGTATTTT. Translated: CASSRSYTGQPQYF.

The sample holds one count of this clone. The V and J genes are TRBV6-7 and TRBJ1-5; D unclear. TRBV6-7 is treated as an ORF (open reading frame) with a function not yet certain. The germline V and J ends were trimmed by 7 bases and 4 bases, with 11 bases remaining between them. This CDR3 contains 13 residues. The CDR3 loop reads CASKAGTNQPQHF. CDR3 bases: TGTGCCAGCAAGGCAGGAACAAATCAGCCCCAGCATTTT.

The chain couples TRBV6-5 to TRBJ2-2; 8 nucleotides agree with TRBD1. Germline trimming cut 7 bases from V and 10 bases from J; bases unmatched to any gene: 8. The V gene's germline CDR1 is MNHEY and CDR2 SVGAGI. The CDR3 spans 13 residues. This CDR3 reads CASNLGQGEELFF. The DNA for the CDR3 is TGTGCCAGCAACCTCGGACAGGGCGAGGAGCTGTTTTTT.

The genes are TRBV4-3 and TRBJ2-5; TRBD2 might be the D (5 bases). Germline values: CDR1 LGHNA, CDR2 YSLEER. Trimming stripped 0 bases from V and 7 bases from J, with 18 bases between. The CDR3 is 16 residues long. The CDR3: CASSQDRSRGLGTQYF. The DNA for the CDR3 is TGCGCCAGCAGCCAAGATAGGAGCCGCGGGTTGGGGACCCAGTACTTC.

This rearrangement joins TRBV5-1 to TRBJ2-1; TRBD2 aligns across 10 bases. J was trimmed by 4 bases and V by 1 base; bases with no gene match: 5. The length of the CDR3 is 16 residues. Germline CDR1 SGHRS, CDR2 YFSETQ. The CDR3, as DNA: TGCGCCAGCAGCTTGAGGACTAGCGGAGTTTACAATGAGCAGTTCTTC. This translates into CASSLRTSGVYNEQFF.

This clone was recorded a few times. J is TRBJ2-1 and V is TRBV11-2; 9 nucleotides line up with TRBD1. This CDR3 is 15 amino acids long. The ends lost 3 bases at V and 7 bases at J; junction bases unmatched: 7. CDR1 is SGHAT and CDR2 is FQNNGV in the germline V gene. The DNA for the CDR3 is TGTGCCAGCAGCTTTGGGACAGGGCAGGGGAATGAGCAGTTCTTC. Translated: CASSFGTGQGNEQFF.

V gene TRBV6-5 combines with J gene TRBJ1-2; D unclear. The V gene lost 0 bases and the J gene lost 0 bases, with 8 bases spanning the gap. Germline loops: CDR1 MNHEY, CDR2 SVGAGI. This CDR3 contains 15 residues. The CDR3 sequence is CASSYSPQTNYGYTF. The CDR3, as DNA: TGTGCCAGCAGTTACTCGCCACAGACTAACTATGGCTACACCTTC.

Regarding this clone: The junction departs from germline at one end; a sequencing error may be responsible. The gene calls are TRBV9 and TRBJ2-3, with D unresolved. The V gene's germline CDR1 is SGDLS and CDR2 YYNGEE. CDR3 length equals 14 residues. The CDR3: CASTVGPYPNTQYF. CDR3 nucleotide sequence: TGTGCCAGCACCGTAGGTCCTTACCCTAATACGCAGTATTTT.

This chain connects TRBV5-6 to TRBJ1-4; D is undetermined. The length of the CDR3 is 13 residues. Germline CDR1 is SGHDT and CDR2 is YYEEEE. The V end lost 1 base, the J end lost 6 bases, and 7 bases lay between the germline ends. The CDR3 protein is CASSLFYDEKLFF. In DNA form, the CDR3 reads TGTGCCAGCAGCTTGTTTTATGATGAAAAACTGTTTTTT.

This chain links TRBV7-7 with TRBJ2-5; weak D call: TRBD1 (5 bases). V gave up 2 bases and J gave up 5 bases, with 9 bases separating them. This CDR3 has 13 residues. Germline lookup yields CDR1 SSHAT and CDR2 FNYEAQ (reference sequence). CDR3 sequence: CASSLQGWETQYF. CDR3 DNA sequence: TGTGCCAGCAGCTTACAGGGATGGGAGACCCAGTACTTC.

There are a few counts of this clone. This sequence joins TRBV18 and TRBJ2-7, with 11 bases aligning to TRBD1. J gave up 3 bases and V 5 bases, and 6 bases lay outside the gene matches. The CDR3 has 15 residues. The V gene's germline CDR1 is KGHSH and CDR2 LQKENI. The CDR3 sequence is CASSTGQGVLYEQYF. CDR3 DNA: TGTGCCAGCTCAACGGGACAGGGGGTCCTCTACGAGCAGTACTTC.

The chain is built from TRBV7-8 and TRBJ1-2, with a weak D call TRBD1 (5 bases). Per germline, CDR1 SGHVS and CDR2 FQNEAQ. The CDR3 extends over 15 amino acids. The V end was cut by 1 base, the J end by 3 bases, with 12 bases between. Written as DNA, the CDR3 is TGTGCCAGCAGCTTAGTGCAGGGTGTAGACTATGGCTACACCTTC. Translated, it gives CASSLVQGVDYGYTF.

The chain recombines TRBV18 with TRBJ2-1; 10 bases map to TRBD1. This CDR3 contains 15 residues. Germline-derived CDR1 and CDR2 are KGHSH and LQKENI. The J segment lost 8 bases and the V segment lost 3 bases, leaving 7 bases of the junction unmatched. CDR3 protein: CASSPDRDRGDEQFF. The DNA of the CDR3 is TGTGCCAGCTCACCCGACAGGGACAGGGGCGATGAGCAGTTCTTC.

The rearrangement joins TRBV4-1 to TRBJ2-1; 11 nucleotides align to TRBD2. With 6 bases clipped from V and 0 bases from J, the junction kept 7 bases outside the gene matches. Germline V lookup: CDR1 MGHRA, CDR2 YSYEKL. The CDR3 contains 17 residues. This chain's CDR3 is CASSDGSGRASYNEQFF. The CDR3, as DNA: TGCGCCAGCAGTGATGGTAGCGGGAGGGCCTCCTACAATGAGCAGTTCTTC.